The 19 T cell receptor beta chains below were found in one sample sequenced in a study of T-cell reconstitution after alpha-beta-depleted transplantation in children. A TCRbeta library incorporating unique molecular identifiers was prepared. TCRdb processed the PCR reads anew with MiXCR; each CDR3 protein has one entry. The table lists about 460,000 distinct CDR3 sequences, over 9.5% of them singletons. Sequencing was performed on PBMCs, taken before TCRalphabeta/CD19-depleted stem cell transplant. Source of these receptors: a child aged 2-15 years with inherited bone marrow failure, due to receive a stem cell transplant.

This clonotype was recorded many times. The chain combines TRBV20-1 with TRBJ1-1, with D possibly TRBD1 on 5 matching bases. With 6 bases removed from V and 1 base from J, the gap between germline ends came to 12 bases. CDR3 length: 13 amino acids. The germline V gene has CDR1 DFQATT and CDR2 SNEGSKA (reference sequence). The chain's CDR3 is CSARGPSNTEAFF. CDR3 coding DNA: TGCAGTGCCCGGGGACCCTCGAACACTGAAGCTTTCTTT.

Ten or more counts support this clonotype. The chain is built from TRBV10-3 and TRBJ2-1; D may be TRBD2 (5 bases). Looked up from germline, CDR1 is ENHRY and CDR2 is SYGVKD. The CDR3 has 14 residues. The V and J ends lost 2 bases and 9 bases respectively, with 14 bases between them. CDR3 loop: CAISEAGSHGEQFF. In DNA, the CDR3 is TGTGCCATCAGTGAGGCGGGTTCTCACGGTGAGCAGTTCTTC.

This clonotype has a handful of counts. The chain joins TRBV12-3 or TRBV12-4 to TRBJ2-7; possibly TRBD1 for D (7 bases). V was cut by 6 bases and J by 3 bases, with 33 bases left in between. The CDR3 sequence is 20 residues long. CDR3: CASSGAAGWTGAEIIYEQYF. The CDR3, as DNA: TGTGCCAGCAGCGGAGCTGCGGGGTGGACAGGAGCGGAGATAATCTACGAGCAGTACTTC.

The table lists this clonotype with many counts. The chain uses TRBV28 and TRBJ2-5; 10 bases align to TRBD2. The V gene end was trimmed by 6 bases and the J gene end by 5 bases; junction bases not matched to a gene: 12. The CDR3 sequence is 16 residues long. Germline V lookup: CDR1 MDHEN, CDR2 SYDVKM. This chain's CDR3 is CASRPPTLAGAETQYF. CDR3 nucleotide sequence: TGTGCCAGCAGACCACCCACTCTAGCGGGAGCGGAGACCCAGTACTTC.

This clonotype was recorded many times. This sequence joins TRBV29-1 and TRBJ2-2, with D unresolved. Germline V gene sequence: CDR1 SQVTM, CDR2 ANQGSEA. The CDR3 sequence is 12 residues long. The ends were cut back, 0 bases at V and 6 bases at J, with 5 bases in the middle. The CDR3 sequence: CSVEEGSGELFF. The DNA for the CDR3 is TGCAGCGTTGAAGAGGGGTCCGGGGAGCTGTTTTTT.

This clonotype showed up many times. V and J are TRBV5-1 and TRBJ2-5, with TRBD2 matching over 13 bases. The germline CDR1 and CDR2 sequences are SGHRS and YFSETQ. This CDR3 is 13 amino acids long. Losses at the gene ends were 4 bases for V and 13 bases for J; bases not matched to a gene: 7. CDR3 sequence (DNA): TGCGCCAGCAGCACAGGACTAGCGGGAGCGTGGTACTTC. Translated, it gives CASSTGLAGAWYF.

DNA of the CDR3: TGTGCCAGCGATCCGCCAGTCGTCGACAGGGGAGACGAGCAGTACTTC. Translated, it gives CASDPPVVDRGDEQYF. The chain couples TRBV27 to TRBJ2-7; 8 bases are shared with TRBD1. The junction had 17 bases not matched to a gene; V was cut back by 8 bases and J by 5 bases. CDR3 length: 16 amino acids. CDR1 and CDR2 (germline): MNHEY, SMNVEV (reference sequence).

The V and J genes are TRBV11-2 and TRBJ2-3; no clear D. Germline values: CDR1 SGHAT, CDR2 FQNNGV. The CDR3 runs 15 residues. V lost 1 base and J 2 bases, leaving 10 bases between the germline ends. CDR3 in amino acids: CASSLAHRHTDTQYF. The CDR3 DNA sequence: TGTGCCAGCAGCTTAGCCCATCGACACACAGATACGCAGTATTTT.

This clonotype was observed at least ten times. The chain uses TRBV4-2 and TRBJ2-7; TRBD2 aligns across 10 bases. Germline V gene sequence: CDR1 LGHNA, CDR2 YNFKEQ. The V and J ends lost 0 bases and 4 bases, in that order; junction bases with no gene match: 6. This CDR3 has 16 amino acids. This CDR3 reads CASSQDPASGSYEQYF. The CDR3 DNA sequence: TGTGCCAGCAGCCAAGATCCGGCTAGCGGGAGTTACGAGCAGTACTTC.

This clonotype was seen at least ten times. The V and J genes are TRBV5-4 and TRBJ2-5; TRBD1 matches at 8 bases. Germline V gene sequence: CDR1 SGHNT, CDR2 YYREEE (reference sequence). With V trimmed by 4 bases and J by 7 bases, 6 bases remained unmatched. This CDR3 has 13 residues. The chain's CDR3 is CASSPDREATQYF. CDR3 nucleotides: TGTGCCAGCAGCCCGGACAGGGAGGCGACCCAGTACTTC.

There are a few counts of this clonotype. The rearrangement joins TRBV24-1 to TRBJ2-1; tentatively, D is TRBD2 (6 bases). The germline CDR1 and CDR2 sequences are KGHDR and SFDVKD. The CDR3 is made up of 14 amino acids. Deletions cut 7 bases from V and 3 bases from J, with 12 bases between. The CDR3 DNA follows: TGTGCCACCAGGGAGGGCGGGTACTACAATGAGCAGTTCTTC. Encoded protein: CATREGGYYNEQFF.

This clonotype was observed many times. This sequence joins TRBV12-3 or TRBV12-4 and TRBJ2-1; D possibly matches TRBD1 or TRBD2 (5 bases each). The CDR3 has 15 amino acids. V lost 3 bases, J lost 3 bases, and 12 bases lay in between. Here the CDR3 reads CASSLGDPRYNEQFF. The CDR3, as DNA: TGTGCCAGCAGTTTGGGGGACCCGCGCTACAATGAGCAGTTCTTC.

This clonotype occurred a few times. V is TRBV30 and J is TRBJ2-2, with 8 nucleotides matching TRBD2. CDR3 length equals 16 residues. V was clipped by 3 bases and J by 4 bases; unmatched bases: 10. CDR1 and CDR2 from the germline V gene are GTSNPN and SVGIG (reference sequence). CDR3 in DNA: TGTGCCTGGAGCCGTCCCCGCGGGAGGCTCACCGGGGAGCTGTTTTTT. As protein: CAWSRPRGRLTGELFF.

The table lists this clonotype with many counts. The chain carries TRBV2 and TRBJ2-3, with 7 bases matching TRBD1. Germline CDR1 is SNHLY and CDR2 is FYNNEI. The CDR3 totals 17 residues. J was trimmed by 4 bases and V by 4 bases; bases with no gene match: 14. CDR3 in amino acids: CASSGPPDRADPDTQYF. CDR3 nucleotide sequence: TGTGCCAGCAGTGGCCCCCCCGACAGGGCAGACCCAGATACGCAGTATTTT. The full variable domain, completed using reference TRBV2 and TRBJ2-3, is EPEVTQTPSHQVTQMGQEVILRCVPISNHLYFYWYRQILGQKVEFLVSFYNNEISEKSEIFDDQFSVERPDGSNFTLKIRSTKLEDSAMYFCASSGPPDRADPDTQYFGPGTRLTVL.

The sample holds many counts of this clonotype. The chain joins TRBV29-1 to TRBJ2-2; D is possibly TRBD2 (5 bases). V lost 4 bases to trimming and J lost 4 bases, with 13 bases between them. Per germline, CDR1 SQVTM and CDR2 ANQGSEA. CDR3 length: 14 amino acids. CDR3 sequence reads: CSVAPPSSTGELFF. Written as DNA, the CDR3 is TGCAGCGTTGCCCCTCCTAGCAGCACCGGGGAGCTGTTTTTT.

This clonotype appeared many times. This CDR3 reads CASSFGVAGVNEQFF. The CDR3 DNA reads as TGCGCCAGCAGCTTTGGGGTAGCGGGAGTCAATGAGCAGTTCTTC. The rearrangement uses TRBV5-1 and TRBJ2-1; TRBD2 agrees at 9 bases. After removal of 2 bases from V and 6 bases from J, the junction contained 6 bases not matched to a gene. Germline-derived CDR1 and CDR2 are SGHRS and YFSETQ. This CDR3 region has 15 residues.

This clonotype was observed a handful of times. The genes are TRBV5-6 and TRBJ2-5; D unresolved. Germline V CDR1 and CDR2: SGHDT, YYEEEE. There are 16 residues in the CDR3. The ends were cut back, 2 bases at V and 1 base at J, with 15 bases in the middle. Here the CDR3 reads CASSLGYRALQETQYF. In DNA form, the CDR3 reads TGTGCCAGCAGCTTAGGGTATCGGGCCCTCCAAGAGACCCAGTACTTC. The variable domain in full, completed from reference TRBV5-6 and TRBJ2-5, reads DAGVTQSPTHLIKTRGQQVTLRCSPKSGHDTVSWYQQALGQGPQFIFQYYEEEERQRGNFPDRFSGHQFPNYSSELNVNALLLGDSALYLCASSLGYRALQETQYFGPGTRLLVL.

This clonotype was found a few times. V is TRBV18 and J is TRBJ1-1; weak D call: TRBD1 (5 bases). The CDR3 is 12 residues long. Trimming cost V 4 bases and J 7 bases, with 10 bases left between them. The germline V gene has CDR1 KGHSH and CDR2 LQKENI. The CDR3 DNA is TGTGCCAGCTCACGCCCCAGGGTTGAAGCTTTCTTT. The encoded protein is CASSRPRVEAFF.

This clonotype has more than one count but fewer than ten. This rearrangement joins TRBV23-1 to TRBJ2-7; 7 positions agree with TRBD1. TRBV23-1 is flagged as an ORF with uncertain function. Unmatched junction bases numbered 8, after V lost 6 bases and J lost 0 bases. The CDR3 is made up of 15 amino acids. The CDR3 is CASSQPGQYSYEQYF. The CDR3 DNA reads TGCGCCAGCAGCCAACCGGGACAGTACTCCTACGAGCAGTACTTC.